There are a few counts of the clone carrying this T cell receptor (beta chain). This sample is drawn from a study of CD8 T cells in ankylosing spondylitis. In TCRdb, the 5' RACE reads were re-called with MiXCR into one record per CDR3 protein. The sample lists nearly 350,000 distinct CDR3 sequences, roughly 14% occurring once. The source is a male donor with ankylosing spondylitis or in good health (not recorded which). The sequencing input was blood, either unsorted or a sorted T cell fraction (not recorded which).

The CDR3 loop is CSAPHQYYGYTF. The CDR3 DNA follows: TGCAGTGCCCCGCACCAATACTATGGCTACACCTTC. The chain couples TRBV20-1 to TRBJ1-2; D is unclear. In germline, CDR1 is DFQATT, CDR2 SNEGSKA (reference sequence). V lost 6 bases and J 3 bases, leaving 11 bases between the germline ends. This CDR3 contains 12 residues.